Described below is a single T cell receptor beta chain sequence and its context. This clonotype came up a few times. The specificity of this receptor is unknown. It has no much larger one-base neighbor in the sample; base qualities were not kept. Libraries were prepared through 5' RACE. Sequencing was carried out with an Illumina HiSeq 2500. The second PCR ran for about 6 to 11 cycles and used a J-beta primer mix along with a sample-barcoded 5' primer. A template-switch 5' adaptor carrying 12 random nucleotides introduced a unique molecular identifier onto each TCR beta cDNA molecule. Each sample yielded at least 2.5 million CDR3-containing paired-end reads. The Mint cDNA synthesis kit, primed by a TRBC-specific oligonucleotide, was used to synthesize first-strand cDNA from all RNA. After uracil-DNA glycosylase treatment, a first 18-cycle PCR used universal primers M1SS and BC2_uni_R on all cDNA. The authors processed their data as follows. Each sample was normalized by randomly selecting 1 million high-quality reads, each carrying a distinct molecular identifier. Reads sharing molecular identifiers were discarded rather than binned into consensus sequences. MiTCR, set to a Q25 quality threshold and the strictest error-elimination algorithm, was used for CDR3 identification, clonotype clustering and error correction. A nonparametric unseen species model with Euler transformation was used to estimate a lower bound on total TCR beta diversity. TCRdb trimmed the raw reads at Q25, called clones with MiXCR and kept productive beta chains. A single entry per CDR3 protein holds the most common genes and DNA from its merged rows. In this record, the V and J calls reflect TCRdb's handling and not the investigators' own analysis. Within this sample are roughly 570,000 distinct CDR3 sequences, with approximately 30% of them counted one time only. Around 18% of the sample belongs to the ten largest clones.

The sample belongs to a study of blood T cells in healthy people across ages (dated by TCRdb to between 2014 and 2017). Study-level background: Template switching captured roughly one uniquely barcoded TCR beta cDNA molecule per two T cells in model experiments. To avoid experimental bias, donors of different ages were spread randomly across the sequencing lanes. The study analyzed two additional independent replicas of 1 million unique cDNA reads from the same blood draw for two donors, one aged 18 to 29 and one aged 80 or older. The study measured age-related changes in TCR beta repertoire diversity using deep sequencing normalized with unique cDNA molecular identifiers. Donors were grouped into four age groups: young (average about 15 years), middle-aged (over 35), aged (around 56) and long-lived (about 90).

Systemically healthy Caucasian individuals from Russia, some 36 in total and aged roughly 6 to 100 years, were included as donors. Each donor gave ten milliliters of peripheral blood, drawn into EDTA-treated Vacutainer tubes. Ficoll-Paque density-gradient centrifugation was used to isolate PBMCs, with at least 7 million per sample. Trizol reagent was used to extract total RNA from the PBMCs, yielding at least 5 micrograms per sample. The percentages of naive CD45RAhigh/CD27high T cells were determined by flow cytometry on a PBMC aliquot from every donor. Summary of the overall study and its limitations: Conclusive comparison of naive and antigen-experienced compartments was prevented by the profiling of bulk unsorted PBMCs. The percentage of naive T cells measured by flow cytometry correlated strongly with observed TCR beta diversity. Compared with the aged group, more naive CD4+ T cells, fewer expanded clones and increased TCR diversity were shown by the long-lived group, suggesting age selection. Donor CMV infection status was unknown, potentially confounding age-related changes in expanded clonotypes. Observed TCR beta diversity per million T cells fell roughly linearly with age, and a significant reduction was already apparent by age around 40. Estimates of total diversity from one million sequenced T cells were regarded as lower bounds and underestimates.

The receptor was isolated from a woman between 70 and 85 years old in good health. Sample: blood.

The DNA sequence follows: TGTGCCAGCAGCCTCCAGGGGCTAAACTATGGCTACACCTTC. Translated, it reads CASSLQGLNYGYTF. This chain is built from TRBV7-9 and TRBJ1-2, with TRBD1 as a weak D call on 6 bases. CDR1 SEHNR and CDR2 FQNEAQ are derived from the germline V gene (reference sequence). The trim is 5 bases for V and 2 bases for J, with a gap of 12 bases between the germline ends. The CDR3 spans 14 residues, from the cysteine through the phenylalanine. Only the CDR3 DNA is retained, 42 bases long and in frame from the first base.